The present T cell receptor beta chain was sequenced within a study of T cells in Graves' hyperthyroidism and ophthalmopathy (dated by TCRdb to between 2018 and 2021). Broadly, across the study: Peripheral blood was sampled at the time of initial diagnosis, prior to any treatment. In addition, the study compared T-cell repertoires in thyroid tissue and in blood from several Graves' hyperthyroidism patients. According to the paper, TCR Vbeta CDR3 sequencing was carried out on over 130 peripheral blood samples, which came from fewer than 50 ophthalmopathy, around 74 hyperthyroidism and approximately 17 progressor patients. Whether ophthalmopathy could be predicted prospectively was tested in an independent validation cohort made up of 18 to 20 hyperthyroidism patients plus 17 patients who later progressed to ophthalmopathy. The 100 discovery patients were randomly split 7:3 into training and test sets. To identify TCR V-J signatures that set the groups apart, the researchers used a discovery cohort of about a hundred patients, made up of roughly 40 with Graves' ophthalmopathy and some 56 with stable Graves' hyperthyroidism. After blood sampling, hyperthyroidism patients were treated with methimazole at a starting dose of 30 mg daily, and ophthalmopathy patients were treated with high-dose intravenous methylprednisolone. The full study reports these points: Ophthalmopathy was separated from stable hyperthyroidism by a 13 V-J signature model, with around 88% sensitivity and approximately 81% specificity obtained in cross-validation and 80%/75% obtained in testing. Most expanded thyroid clonotypes (frequency above 0.001) were also detected in blood, suggesting blood repertoires may reflect thyroid immune responses. In validation, the model predicted progression to ophthalmopathy a median of around 6.5 months before onset, with over 55% sensitivity and 72.22% specificity. Sample size was not statistically predetermined, and investigators were not blinded to group allocation.

A patient counted as having stable Graves' hyperthyroidism if no progression to ophthalmopathy occurred over 18 months of follow-up. Hyperthyroidism patients were newly diagnosed, with disease duration under 2 months, and aged 18 to 65 years. Exclusion was applied to patients with uncontrolled infections, other autoimmune diseases, pregnancy or lactation. Diagnoses relied on clinical symptoms, serum thyroxine and TRAb, thyroid ultrasound and orbital computed tomography. Ficoll-Paque density gradient centrifugation was used to isolate PBMCs from about 10 ml of fresh peripheral blood. Total RNA was extracted with Trizol reagent, and quality was checked on an Agilent 2100 Bioanalyzer. Reading the germline V gene (reference sequence) gives CDR1 SEHNR and CDR2 FQNEAQ. There are 15 amino acids in the CDR3, from cysteine to phenylalanine inclusive. Only the CDR3 part of the read is kept: 45 bases, read in frame from the first base. Trimming costs V 3 bases and J 4 bases, and their ends lie 12 bases apart.

The TCR beta CDR3 regions were amplified from the RNA transcripts. For the first round of RT-PCR on the TCR CDR3, the HTBI primer set was used together with the Qiagen OneStep RT-PCR kit. The libraries were constructed in a second round of multiplex PCR and then size-selected and purified. Libraries were sequenced paired-end with 100 bp reads on an Illumina HiSeq2000. On the study's bioinformatics: Raw data were processed with SOAPnuke, discarding reads with adapters, uncalled bases, mean Phred below 15, or no exact constant-primer or identifier match. High-quality paired reads were merged with COPE v1.2.5, and unique nucleotide sequences were defined as clonotypes. MiTCR v1.1 was used to align clonotypes to the IMGT TRBV, TRBD and TRBJ reference segments. Only V-J combinations with frequency above 0.0001, covering 98% to 99.2% of repertoires, were analysed. A TCS score was defined as the ratio between F50 (clonal expansion) and ExV (chaos), using BLOSUM62-based TCRdist between CDR3 peptides within each V-J. Welch's t-statistics and random forest reduced some 510 V-J features to about 13, which were used in a naive Bayes classifier (R e1071). Through fastp at Q25 and MiXCR, TCRdb rebuilt clones from the public reads, retaining in-frame beta chains. Each record represents a unique CDR3 protein, reported with the most common genes and DNA among its rows. It is TCRdb's table, rather than the study itself, that gives the V and J calls and clone size. For this sample there are 96,000 or so distinct CDR3 sequences; over 50% appear just once. Clones ranked in the top ten supply 25% to 30% of the sample.

In its sample, this clonotype was seen many times. Its antigen specificity is not known. Per-base qualities were not stored, and no clone one base away is much larger. The sample was blood. In this chain, TRBV7-9 is recombined with TRBJ2-2, with TRBD2 tentatively as D gene (6 bases match). The sequence came from a middle-aged woman with Graves' hyperthyroidism. The nucleotide sequence is TGTGCCAGCAGCTTGGCCCGGGGAGGCACCGGGGAGCTGTTTTTT. It is translated as CASSLARGGTGELFF.